The entry below gives a single T cell receptor beta chain sequence along with its context. It has no known antigen specificity. Per-base quality was not reported, and no clone a single base away is much larger than it. TCR beta CDR3 regions were amplified from RNA transcripts. The first round of RT-PCR for the TCR CDR3 was performed with the HTBI primer set and the Qiagen OneStep RT-PCR kit. Libraries were constructed in a second round of multiplex PCR, after which size selection and purification were carried out. Sequencing of the libraries was done on an Illumina HiSeq2000 using paired-end 100 bp reads. In the authors' own workflow: Raw data were processed with SOAPnuke, discarding reads with adapters, uncalled bases, mean Phred below 15, or no exact constant-primer or identifier match. High-quality paired reads were merged using COPE v1.2.5, and each unique nucleotide sequence was defined as a clonotype. MiTCR v1.1 was used to align clonotypes to the IMGT TRBV, TRBD and TRBJ reference segments. The analysis was restricted to V-J combinations with a frequency above 0.0001, which together covered roughly 99% of the repertoires. The TCS score was defined as the ratio of F50 (clonal expansion) to E x V (chaos), calculated using BLOSUM62-based TCRdist between CDR3 peptides within each V-J. Welch's t-statistics and random forest reduced 450 to 600 V-J features to roughly 13, which were used in a naive Bayes classifier (R e1071). Thyroid-blood repertoire similarity was quantified with the Morisita-Horn index. In-frame beta chains were kept once TCRdb had trimmed the public reads at Q25 with fastp and called clones with MiXCR. Each entry is one CDR3 protein sequence, shown with its most common DNA and genes. The V and J calls come from TCRdb's annotation, not from the publication. Here the sample has hundreds of thousands of distinct CDR3 sequences; 35% occur a single time. Clones ranked in the top ten supply around a third of the sample.

These data belong to a study of T cells in Graves' hyperthyroidism and ophthalmopathy (dated by TCRdb to about 2019). Some background on the complete study: Peripheral blood was collected at initial diagnosis, before any treatment. TCR V-J signatures able to tell the groups apart were searched for in a discovery cohort of 100 patients, of whom fewer than 45 had Graves' ophthalmopathy and more than 55 had stable Graves' hyperthyroidism. Prospective prediction of ophthalmopathy was tested in an independent validation cohort consisting of 18 to 20 hyperthyroidism patients and more than 15 patients who later progressed to ophthalmopathy. For training and testing, the 80 to 100 patients in the discovery cohort were randomly divided in a 7:3 ratio. Thyroid tissue and blood T-cell repertoires from about six Graves' hyperthyroidism patients were also compared in the study. After sampling, hyperthyroidism patients received methimazole starting at 30 mg daily, and ophthalmopathy patients received high-dose intravenous methylprednisolone. The paper reports TCR Vbeta CDR3 sequencing of 140 or so peripheral blood samples: some 44 ophthalmopathy, fewer than 80 hyperthyroidism and approximately 17 progressor patients. The paper as a whole reports these results and caveats: Ophthalmopathy was separated from stable hyperthyroidism by a 13 V-J signature model, with over 85% sensitivity and about 81% specificity obtained in cross-validation and 80%/75% obtained in testing. No statistical method was used to set the sample size in advance, and investigators knew the group allocation. During validation, the model predicted progression to ophthalmopathy a median of roughly 7.1 months ahead of onset, with more than 60% sensitivity and 72% to 80% specificity. Blood samples also contained most of the expanded thyroid clonotypes (frequency above 0.001), which suggests that blood repertoires may reflect thyroid immune responses.

From a lookup of the germline V gene, CDR1 and CDR2 are SGHTA and FQGNSA. The CDR3, from cysteine to phenylalanine, totals 14 residues. Left in the record is the CDR3 DNA by itself, 42 bases read in frame from the first base. Deletion took 5 bases off V and 0 bases off J, with a span of 11 bases between the germline ends. A patient counted as having stable Graves' hyperthyroidism if no progression to ophthalmopathy occurred over 18 months of follow-up. Hyperthyroidism patients were newly diagnosed, with disease duration under 2 months, and aged 18 to 65 years. Exclusion was applied to patients with uncontrolled infections, other autoimmune diseases, pregnancy or lactation. Diagnoses were established on the basis of clinical symptoms, serum thyroxine and TRAb, thyroid ultrasound, and orbital computed tomography. PBMCs were separated from roughly 9.6 ml of fresh peripheral blood using Ficoll-Paque density gradient centrifugation. Trizol reagent was used to extract total RNA, and RNA quality was then checked on an Agilent 2100 Bioanalyzer.

This receptor chain uses TRBV7-2 and TRBJ2-7, with no reliable assignment of the D segment. The TCR originated in a woman in her thirties or forties with Graves' hyperthyroidism. Material for sequencing was blood. The DNA reads as follows: TGTGCCAGCAGCGGCGCCGGGTTCTCCTACGAGCAGTACTTC. It codes for CASSGAGFSYEQYF. This CDR3, with the reference TRBV7-2 and TRBJ2-7 proteins standing in past its ends, gives the full variable domain GAGVSQSPSNKVTEKGKDVELRCDPISGHTALYWYRQSLGQGLEFLIYFQGNSAPDKSGLPSDRFSAERTGGSVSTLTIQRTQQEDSAVYLCASSGAGFSYEQYFGPGTRLTVT.